What follows are 2 T cell receptor beta chains derived from one specimen sequenced in a study of cytomegalovirus exposure and HLA in healthy donors. PCR amplification relied on 60 Vbeta primers (plus 13 Jbeta primers). Data came from immunoSEQ multiplex PCR; TCRdb stores just in-frame clones and leaves some out. The sample shows approximately 100,000 clones, roughly 82% of them seen only once. The sample comprised PBMCs. These receptors all stem from a man aged 35 to 55 in good health and CMV-seropositive.

In its sample, this clone was seen once. The chain combines TRBV7-2 with TRBJ1-5; D gene uncertain. Trimming removed 6 bases from V and 1 base from J, with 13 bases in between. The CDR3 length is 15 residues. Germline V gene data show CDR1 as SGHTA and CDR2 as FQGNSA. CDR3 sequence: CASRSEGLSNQPQHF. CDR3 sequence (DNA): TGTGCCAGCAGGTCGGAAGGACTGAGCAATCAGCCCCAGCATTTT.

The chain combines TRBV4-3 with TRBJ2-7; 11 bases agree with TRBD2. Per germline, CDR1 LGHNA and CDR2 YSLEER. This CDR3 contains 15 residues. V lost 4 bases to trimming and J lost 2 bases; unmatched junction nucleotides: 4. The CDR3 DNA reads TGCGCCAGCAGCCCCACTAGCGGGGGAACCTACGAGCAGTACTTC. This sequence encodes CASSPTSGGTYEQYF.